This T cell receptor (beta chain) was documented in a study of T cell repertoires in cytomegalovirus infection. Across the study: Shared public TCR beta signatures pointed to both CMV infection and a matching HLA type. Findings and caveats of the study: Based on cumulative public TCR beta family frequency, carriers of CMV plus the relevant HLA were identified.

V lost 8 bases to trimming and J lost 11 bases, with 18 bases between them. This CDR3 region has 13 residues. Germline assignment: CDR1 MNHEY and CDR2 SMNVEV (reference sequence). Worth noting for this clonotype: The antigen remains unidentified.

Each CDR3 protein gets one entry after TCRdb re-called the reads with MiXCR. The table lists about 740,000 distinct CDR3 sequences, less than 40% of them singletons. The sequencing input was PBMCs. The V gene is TRBV27, the J gene TRBJ1-4; no clear D gene. The TCR originated in a human donor in good health (CMV status not recorded). Some clones in this sample may be carry-over from other donors' samples. In DNA, the CDR3 is TGTGCCAGCCGTCCCCAGTCAGCCGACAAACTGTTTTTT. Its protein product is CASRPQSADKLFF. Using reference TRBV27 and TRBJ1-4 for the parts outside the CDR3, the full variable domain is EAQVTQNPRYLITVTGKKLTVTCSQNMNHEYMSWYRQDPGLGLRQIYYSMNVEVTDKGDVPEGYKVSRKEKRNFPLILESPSPNQTSLYFCASRPQSADKLFFGSGTQLSVL.